This T cell receptor (beta chain) is from a study of post-analysis software for immune sequencing data. Overall study: Courses of disease covered relapsing-remitting, secondary progressive and progressive-relapsing multiple sclerosis. Regarding the study as a whole: Multiple sclerosis patients showed significantly lower normalized Chao1 diversity than controls did. Patients carried roughly 5 TRBV segments more frequently than controls did, and TRBV5-6, TRBV5-1 and TRBV20-1 were among them.

Points on this clonotype: The antigen is undetermined.

Unique-molecular-identifier-tagged TCR beta cDNA libraries were used. MiXCR was run by TCRdb on the PCR reads, yielding one entry per CDR3 protein. The sample yields about 540,000 distinct CDR3 sequences, approximately 34% seen once. Unmatched junction bases numbered 6, after V lost 10 bases and J lost 2 bases. The germline gives CDR1 ENHRY, CDR2 SYGVKD. The length of the CDR3 is 14 residues. The sequenced sample was blood. The chain uses TRBV10-3 and TRBJ2-3; 10 bases are shared with TRBD2. The source of this sequence is a girl aged 2-17 years with multiple sclerosis. CDR3 sequence: CASAGTSATDTQYF. The CDR3 DNA reads TGTGCCAGCGCCGGGACTAGCGCCACAGATACGCAGTATTTT.